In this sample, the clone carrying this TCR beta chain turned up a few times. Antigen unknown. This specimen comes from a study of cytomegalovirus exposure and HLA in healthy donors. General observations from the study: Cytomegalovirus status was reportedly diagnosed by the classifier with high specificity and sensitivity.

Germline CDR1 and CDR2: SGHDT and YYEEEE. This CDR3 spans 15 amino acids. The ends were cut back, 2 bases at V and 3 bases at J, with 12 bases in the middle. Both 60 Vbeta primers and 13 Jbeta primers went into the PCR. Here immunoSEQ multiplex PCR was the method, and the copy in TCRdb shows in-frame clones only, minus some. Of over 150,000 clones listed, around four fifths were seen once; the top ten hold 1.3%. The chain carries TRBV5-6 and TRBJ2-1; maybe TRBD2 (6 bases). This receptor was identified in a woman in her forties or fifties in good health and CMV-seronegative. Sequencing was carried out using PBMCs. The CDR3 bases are TGTGCCAGCAGCTTTTTAGCGGTAGGCTACAATGAGCAGTTCTTC. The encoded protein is CASSFLAVGYNEQFF.